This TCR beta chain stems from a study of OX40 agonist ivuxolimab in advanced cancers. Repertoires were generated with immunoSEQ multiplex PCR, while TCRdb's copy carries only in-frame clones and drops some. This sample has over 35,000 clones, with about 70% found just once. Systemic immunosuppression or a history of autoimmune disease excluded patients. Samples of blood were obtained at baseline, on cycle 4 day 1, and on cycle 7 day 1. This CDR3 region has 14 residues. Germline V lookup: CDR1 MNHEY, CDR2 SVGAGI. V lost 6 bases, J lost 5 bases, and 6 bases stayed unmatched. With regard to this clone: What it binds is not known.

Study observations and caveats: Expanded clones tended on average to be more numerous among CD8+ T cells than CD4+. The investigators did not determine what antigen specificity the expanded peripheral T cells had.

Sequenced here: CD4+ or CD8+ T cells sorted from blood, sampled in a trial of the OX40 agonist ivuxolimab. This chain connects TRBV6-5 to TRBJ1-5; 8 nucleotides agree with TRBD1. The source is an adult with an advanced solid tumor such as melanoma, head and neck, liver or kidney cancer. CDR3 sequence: CASRLTGAYQPQHF. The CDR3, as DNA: TGTGCCAGCAGACTGACAGGGGCATATCAGCCCCAGCATTTT.